Below are 28 T cell receptor beta chains sequenced from a single sample in a study of blood T cells in healthy people across ages (dated by TCRdb to 2015 to 2017). The library was generated by 5' RACE. Data came from an Illumina HiSeq 2500. The second PCR ran for about 6 to 12 cycles and used a J-beta primer mix along with a sample-barcoded 5' primer. TCRdb itself trimmed the public reads at Q25 with fastp, ran MiXCR and retained productive beta chains. Here each entry gathers all rows of one CDR3 protein and keeps the most common genes and DNA. Here the sample has nearly 1 million distinct CDR3 sequences; just over 50% occur a single time. 20% to 25% of the sample is held by the ten biggest clonotypes. Sequencing was done on a sample of blood. These receptors were obtained from a woman in her sixties in good health.

This CDR3 reads CASSESRESDTQYF. Here the CDR3 DNA reads TGCGCCAGCAGCGAATCAAGAGAATCAGATACGCAGTATTTT. This chain connects TRBV10-2 to TRBJ2-3; D not certain. This CDR3 is built from 14 residues. V lost 6 bases and J 4 bases, leaving 14 bases between the germline ends. CDR1 and CDR2 (germline): WSHSY, SAAADI.

This clonotype was detected once. This rearrangement joins TRBV4-2 to TRBJ2-1; D ambiguous. Germline V lookup: CDR1 LGHNA, CDR2 YNFKEQ. This CDR3 has 13 residues. Trimming took 1 base from V and 13 from J, leaving 14 bases between them. The CDR3 nucleotides are TGTGCCAGCAGCCAAGGACCATACGAGACCCAGTTCTTC. It translates to CASSQGPYETQFF.

The genes are TRBV6-1 and TRBJ2-5; no reliable D call. This CDR3 has 14 residues. V was shortened by 3 bases and J by 5 bases, with 13 bases between the two germline ends. The germline gives CDR1 MNHNS, CDR2 SASEGT. This chain's CDR3 is CASSDSPLGETQYF. DNA of the CDR3: TGTGCCAGCAGTGACTCCCCCCTCGGGGAGACCCAGTACTTC.

V and J are TRBV3-1 and TRBJ1-1, with D perhaps matching TRBD1 (6 bases). Trimming pared 4 bases from V and 0 bases from J, leaving 12 bases between. Germline CDR1 LGHDT, CDR2 YNNKEL (reference sequence). This CDR3 contains 15 residues. The CDR3 DNA follows: TGTGCCAGCAGCCTTAGACAGGCCCTGAACACTGAAGCTTTCTTT. This codes for CASSLRQALNTEAFF.

This clonotype was recorded a few times. The genes are TRBV4-1 and TRBJ2-1; unclear D gene. This CDR3 contains 17 residues. V was shortened by 4 bases and J by 4 bases, with 20 bases between the two germline ends. CDR1 and CDR2 (germline): MGHRA, YSYEKL. The chain's CDR3 is CASSPPPGVAPYNEQFF. The CDR3, as DNA: TGCGCCAGCAGCCCCCCGCCTGGGGTCGCCCCTTACAATGAGCAGTTCTTC.

V and J are TRBV6-5 and TRBJ2-3; D gene ambiguous. The ends were cut back, 0 bases at V and 0 bases at J, with 10 bases in the middle. This CDR3 contains 16 residues. Germline-derived CDR1 and CDR2 are MNHEY and SVGAGI. The CDR3 DNA follows: TGTGCCAGCAGTTACTCTACTGCCACCAGCACAGATACGCAGTATTTT. This translates into CASSYSTATSTDTQYF.

The count of this clonotype is one. The chain has TRBV29-1 and TRBJ2-1, with D possibly being TRBD1 or TRBD2 (5 bases each). CDR1 and CDR2 (germline): SQVTM, ANQGSEA. This CDR3 has 15 residues. V lost 7 bases, J lost 2 bases, and 18 bases lay in between. The CDR3 here is CSAPGRADPYNEQFF. The CDR3 DNA reads TGCAGCGCTCCGGGACGAGCGGATCCCTACAATGAGCAGTTCTTC.

The chain is built from TRBV3-1 and TRBJ2-1; D remains unclear. Per the germline V gene, CDR1 is LGHDT and CDR2 is YNNKEL (reference sequence). The CDR3 runs 15 residues. V dropped 0 bases and J dropped 2 bases, with 8 bases sitting between them. CDR3 region: CASSQDTAPYNEQFF. DNA for the CDR3: TGTGCCAGCAGCCAAGACACAGCGCCCTACAATGAGCAGTTCTTC.

This chain connects TRBV7-2 to TRBJ2-7, with unresolved D. This CDR3 contains 14 residues. CDR1 and CDR2 (germline): SGHTA, FQGNSA. The V end lost 3 bases, the J end lost 4 bases, and 13 bases lay between the germline ends. The DNA of the CDR3 is TGTGCCAGCAGCTTCACCCGTCTGGGATACGAGCAGTACTTC. It encodes CASSFTRLGYEQYF. The full variable domain, its missing parts supplied by reference TRBV7-2 and TRBJ2-7, is GAGVSQSPSNKVTEKGKDVELRCDPISGHTALYWYRQSLGQGLEFLIYFQGNSAPDKSGLPSDRFSAERTGGSVSTLTIQRTQQEDSAVYLCASSFTRLGYEQYFGPGTRLTVT.

As concerns this clonotype: One junction end does not reproduce the germline sequence, and a read error may be involved. The chain has TRBV18 and TRBJ1-6, with TRBD1 matching over 8 bases. This CDR3 region has 15 residues. Looked up from germline, CDR1 is KGHSH and CDR2 is LQKENI. The CDR3 sequence is CANSPPGQGRSPLHF. The CDR3 coding sequence is TGTGCCAACTCACCACCTGGACAGGGAAGGTCACCCCTCCACTTT.

This clonotype came up a few times. V is TRBV4-1 and J is TRBJ2-1; tentatively, D is TRBD2 (5 bases). The length of the CDR3 is 16 residues. V lost 0 bases to trimming and J lost 6 bases, with 15 bases between them. Germline lookup yields CDR1 MGHRA and CDR2 YSYEKL. CDR3 nucleotide sequence: TGCGCCAGCAGCCAAGATCCCCGGGAACGGGTCAATGAGCAGTTCTTC. This codes for CASSQDPRERVNEQFF.

The V gene is TRBV10-2, the J gene TRBJ2-7; 7 positions match TRBD2. This CDR3 has 16 amino acids. The germline V gene has CDR1 WSHSY and CDR2 SAAADI. J gave up 0 bases and V 7 bases, and 12 bases lay outside the gene matches. The chain's CDR3 is CASKAVAGPSSYEQYF. The CDR3 DNA reads as TGCGCCAGCAAGGCGGTAGCGGGCCCTAGCTCCTACGAGCAGTACTTC.

This clonotype was observed a handful of times. The rearrangement joins TRBV20-1 to TRBJ2-1; a possible D gene is TRBD2 (5 bases). CDR3 size: 13 residues. Per the germline V gene, CDR1 is DFQATT and CDR2 is SNEGSKA (reference sequence). The CDR3: CNHREFSYNEQFF. CDR3 coding DNA: TGCAATCATAGGGAGTTCTCCTACAATGAGCAGTTCTTC.

This chain links TRBV28 with TRBJ2-5, with 9 positions matching TRBD2. The DNA end favors TRBJ2-7, so the J call may be wrong. The germline CDR1 and CDR2 sequences are MDHEN and SYDVKM. The CDR3 consists of 14 residues. The CDR3 sequence: CASTPLAGYYEQYF. CDR3 DNA sequence: TGTGCCAGCACCCCCCTAGCGGGATACTACGAGCAGTACTTC.

This sequence joins TRBV5-1 and TRBJ2-7, with D unresolved. CDR1 and CDR2 from the germline V gene are SGHRS and YFSETQ. The CDR3 length is 11 residues. Trimming pared 3 bases from V and 12 bases from J, leaving 13 bases between. DNA of the CDR3: TGCGCCAGCAGCTGGCAAGAGACCCGGTACTTC. Protein product: CASSWQETRYF.

The V and J genes are TRBV5-1 and TRBJ2-5, with TRBD2 as a possible D gene (6 bases). There are 14 residues in the CDR3. Germline V gene sequence: CDR1 SGHRS, CDR2 YFSETQ. Trimming took 3 bases from V and 2 from J, leaving 11 bases between them. The CDR3 protein is CASSSRRGQETQYF. DNA of the CDR3: TGCGCCAGCAGCTCCAGGCGGGGTCAAGAGACCCAGTACTTC. Variable domain in full (rest from reference TRBV5-1 and TRBJ2-5): KAGVTQTPRYLIKTRGQQVTLSCSPISGHRSVSWYQQTPGQGLQFLFEYFSETQRNKGNFPGRFSGRQFSNSRSEMNVSTLELGDSALYLCASSSRRGQETQYFGPGTRLLVL.

V usage is TRBV7-7 and J usage is TRBJ2-1; TRBD2 matches 8 bases. The V gene end was trimmed by 5 bases and the J gene end by 9 bases; junction bases not matched to a gene: 15. CDR3 size: 16 residues. Germline V gives CDR1 SSHAT, CDR2 FNYEAQ (reference sequence). CDR3 sequence: CASSRGGQGTGAEQFF. DNA for the CDR3: TGTGCCAGCAGCCGGGGGGGGCAAGGAACCGGTGCTGAGCAGTTCTTC.

The rearrangement links TRBV5-4 to TRBJ2-1; D not resolved. V was clipped by 0 bases and J by 7 bases, with 8 bases between them. Germline V gene lookup returns CDR1 SGHNT and CDR2 YYREEE (reference sequence). CDR3 size: 13 residues. CDR3 nucleotide sequence: TGTGCCAGCAGCTTGGGAGGTAGGAATGAGCAGTTCTTC. Amino acid sequence: CASSLGGRNEQFF.

The gene calls are TRBV20-1 and TRBJ2-3; TRBD1 aligns across 7 bases. The V gene's germline CDR1 is DFQATT and CDR2 SNEGSKA (reference sequence). V shed 6 bases, J shed 2 bases, and the junction held 11 bases outside the gene matches. There are 15 residues in the CDR3. This chain's CDR3 is CSAAGDRVNTDTQYF. The CDR3 DNA is TGCAGTGCCGCTGGGGACAGAGTGAACACAGATACGCAGTATTTT.

This clonotype was counted only a few times. The chain couples TRBV20-1 to TRBJ1-5; D possibly corresponds to TRBD1 (5 bases). The V gene's germline CDR1 is DFQATT and CDR2 SNEGSKA (reference sequence). CDR3 length: 15 amino acids. The ends were cut back, 5 bases at V and 6 bases at J, with 20 bases in the middle. The CDR3 DNA sequence: TGCAGTGCTCCTACAGGATGGCAGGGTAGTCAGCCCCAGCATTTT. Translation: CSAPTGWQGSQPQHF.

This clonotype was recorded once. This chain connects TRBV24-1 to TRBJ2-3; TRBD2 matches at 9 bases. Germline V gene data show CDR1 as KGHDR and CDR2 as SFDVKD. The V segment lost 4 bases and the J segment 7 bases; nucleotides outside the gene matches: 11. This CDR3 comprises 16 residues. The CDR3 DNA follows: TGTGCCACCAGTGAGAATAGCGGGAGTGGTGTGTATACGCAGTATTTT. It yields the protein CATSENSGSGVYTQYF.

This clonotype was counted only a few times. The rearrangement uses TRBV4-2 and TRBJ2-7, with 12 nucleotides matching TRBD2. Germline V gene data show CDR1 as LGHNA and CDR2 as YNFKEQ. The V gene end was trimmed by 0 bases and the J gene end by 3 bases; junction bases not matched to a gene: 9. The CDR3 extends over 18 amino acids. The DNA of the CDR3 is TGTGCCAGCAGCCAAGAAGTGACTAGCGGGAGTTTTTTCTACGAGCAGTACTTC. This codes for CASSQEVTSGSFFYEQYF.

This clonotype appeared many times. A junction boundary mismatches the germline segment, possibly from a read error. This rearrangement joins TRBV5-1 to TRBJ2-7; unclear D gene. Germline CDR1 reads SGHRS; CDR2 reads YFSETQ. The CDR3 runs 11 residues. The CDR3 DNA follows: TGTGCCAGCAGCTTAGCCTACGAGCAGTACTTC. This encodes CASSLAYEQYF.

This clonotype was seen at least ten times. V gene TRBV28 combines with J gene TRBJ2-7; D remains unclear. CDR3 length: 14 residues. V was trimmed by 3 bases and J by 0 bases, leaving 9 bases between them. The germline gives CDR1 MDHEN, CDR2 SYDVKM. CDR3 nucleotide sequence: TGTGCCAGCAGTTTCGAGACAAGCTCCTACGAGCAGTACTTC. This translates into CASSFETSSYEQYF.

V is TRBV15 and J is TRBJ1-2; no reliable D call. Germline CDR1 reads LNHNV; CDR2 reads YYDKDF (reference sequence). The germline V and J ends were trimmed by 1 base and 4 bases, with 16 bases remaining between them. The CDR3 runs to 16 residues. The CDR3 spells CATSRGSVGPTYGYTF. In nucleotides, the CDR3 is TGTGCCACCAGCAGAGGATCTGTTGGACCGACCTATGGCTACACCTTC.

This clonotype turned up a few times. This chain uses TRBV7-2 with TRBJ2-1; D is ambiguous. CDR1 and CDR2 from the germline V gene are SGHTA and FQGNSA. This CDR3 is 14 amino acids long. V lost 5 bases and J 9 bases, leaving 17 bases between the germline ends. CDR3 loop: CASSQPSVLREQFF. DNA for the CDR3: TGTGCCAGCAGCCAACCTAGTGTCCTCCGTGAGCAGTTCTTC.

V is TRBV6-5 and J is TRBJ2-3; weak D call: TRBD2 (6 bases). The CDR3 covers 16 residues. Trimming shortened V by 8 bases and J by 0 bases, and 18 bases separated the two germline ends. CDR1 and CDR2 from the germline V gene are MNHEY and SVGAGI. The CDR3 loop reads CASGSTSRGSTDTQYF. CDR3 bases: TGTGCCAGCGGATCAACTAGCAGAGGAAGCACAGATACGCAGTATTTT.

This clonotype was detected a few times. The chain has TRBV15 and TRBJ2-3, with D possibly being TRBD1 or TRBD2 (5 bases each). The CDR3 is 17 amino acids. CDR1 and CDR2 from the germline V gene are LNHNV and YYDKDF (reference sequence). V shed 6 bases and J shed 2 bases, with 21 bases lying between them. CDR3 residues: CATRIALATEFTDTQYF. CDR3 DNA: TGTGCCACCAGAATAGCGCTGGCGACAGAGTTCACAGATACGCAGTATTTT.